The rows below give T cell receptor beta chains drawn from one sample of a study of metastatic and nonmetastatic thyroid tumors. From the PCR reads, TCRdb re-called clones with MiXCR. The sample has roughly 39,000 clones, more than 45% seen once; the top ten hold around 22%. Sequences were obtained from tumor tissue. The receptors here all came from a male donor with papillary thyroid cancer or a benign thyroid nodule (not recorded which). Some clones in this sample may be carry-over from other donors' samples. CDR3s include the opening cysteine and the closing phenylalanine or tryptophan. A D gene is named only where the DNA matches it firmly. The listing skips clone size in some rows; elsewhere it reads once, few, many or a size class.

TGTGCCAGCAGCCAAGTAGGAGGCCGATGGAACACTGAAGCTTTCTTT,CASSQVGGRWNTEAFF,.,TRBJ1-1,TRBV4-2,.
TGTGCCAGTGATACAGGGTACAACACTGAAGCTTTCTTT,CASDTGYNTEAFF,.,TRBJ1-1,TRBV30,.
TGCAGTGCTCCTTCTAGCGATAATTCCTACGAGCAGTACTTC,CSAPSSDNSYEQYF,.,TRBJ2-7,TRBV20-1,.
TGTGCCAGCAGTTTTGGGATTAGCTCCAATCAGCCCCAGCATTTT,CASSFGISSNQPQHF,.,TRBJ1-5,TRBV6-1,.
TGTGCCAGCAGTTCTTCCGGGACAGGGGGCTACGAGCAGTACTTC,CASSSSGTGGYEQYF,TRBD1,TRBJ2-7,TRBV27,few
TGCAGTGTTGGGCAGGATAGCAATCAGCCCCAGCATTTT,CSVGQDSNQPQHF,.,TRBJ1-5,TRBV20-1,.
TGTGCCAGCTCACTGCGAGATTCGACAGGGGTAGTAGATGGCTACACCTTC,CASSLRDSTGVVDGYTF,TRBD1,TRBJ1-2,TRBV18,.
TGCAGTGCCCCCACGGACCGGAATACGCAGTATTTT,CSAPTDRNTQYF,.,TRBJ2-3,TRBV20-1,medium-sized
TGTGCCAGCAGCCCGGACAGGGGGACGGAGACCCAGTACTTC,CASSPDRGTETQYF,TRBD1,TRBJ2-5,TRBV3-1,.
TGCAGTGCTAGAGACCTCGCAGGGTCGAGCGTCAATGAGCAGTTCTTC,CSARDLAGSSVNEQFF,.,TRBJ2-1,TRBV20-1,.
TGCGCCAGCAGCCAAGAGCCGGGAGCCCACTATGGGACCCAGTACTTC,CASSQEPGAHYGTQYF,.,TRBJ2-5,TRBV4-1,.
TGTGCCAGCAGCTTAGACCGGGGGTTGACCTATAATTCACCCCTCCACTTT,CASSLDRGLTYNSPLHF,.,TRBJ1-6,TRBV7-8,.
TGCAGTGCTAGTGAGGGGGCGGTTGGCTACACCTTC,CSASEGAVGYTF,TRBD1,TRBJ1-2,TRBV20-1,few
TGTGCCTGGAGTGTAGGGCAGGGTAATCGCTACGAGCAGTACTTC,CAWSVGQGNRYEQYF,.,TRBJ2-7,TRBV30,.
TGTGCCAGCAGTCCCCGTGGTCAGCCCCAGCATTTT,CASSPRGQPQHF,.,TRBJ1-5,TRBV27,.
TGTGCCAGCATCCCCGGGACAGGGGGCTTTAATTCACCCCTCCACTTT,CASIPGTGGFNSPLHF,TRBD1,TRBJ1-6,TRBV6-2/TRBV6-3,few
TGTGCCAGCACGGATCTGGCGGGAGCATCGTACGAGCAGTACTTC,CASTDLAGASYEQYF,TRBD2,TRBJ2-7,TRBV28,.
TGTGCCAGTAGTACACCTTCGAGCGGGAGATACGAGCAGTACTTC,CASSTPSSGRYEQYF,TRBD2,TRBJ2-7,TRBV19,few
TGCAGTGCACCCCTTGGCTCTGGAAACACCATATATTTT,CSAPLGSGNTIYF,.,TRBJ1-3,TRBV20-1,.
TGTGCCAGCAGGGACGGCCTTAGGGACACTGAAGCTTTCTTT,CASRDGLRDTEAFF,.,TRBJ1-1,TRBV6-1,.
TGCGCCAGCCCCAAGGTGGGCTCTTCACCCCTCCACTTT,CASPKVGSSPLHF,.,TRBJ1-6,TRBV5-1,.
TGTGCCAGCAGCTTACGGTTAGCGGGAGTGGGCTCCTACAATGAGCAGTTCTTC,CASSLRLAGVGSYNEQFF,TRBD2,TRBJ2-1,TRBV11-1,.
TGTGCCAGCAATGTTTTCGAGGGCGAGCAGTACTTC,CASNVFEGEQYF,.,TRBJ2-7,TRBV2,few
TGTGCCAGCAAAAAAGGTACAGGGGGCGCAGAGCACACTGAAGCTTTCTTT,CASKKGTGGAEHTEAFF,TRBD1,TRBJ1-1,TRBV19,.
TGTGCCTGGAGCCTAGGGCTAGACAATGAGCAGTTCTTC,CAWSLGLDNEQFF,.,TRBJ2-1,TRBV30,.
TGTGCCAGCAGTTCCTTTACCCCAGCTTCGACCTTC,CASSSFTPASTF,.,TRBJ1-2,TRBV6-5,.
TGTGCCAGCAGTCCTAGCGGCCGCACAGATACGCAGTATTTT,CASSPSGRTDTQYF,TRBD2,TRBJ2-3,TRBV28,few
TGTGCCAGCAGCTCCAACGGGAATTCACCCCTCCACTTT,CASSSNGNSPLHF,.,TRBJ1-6,TRBV11-2,few
TGTGCCAGCAGCCAGGGACTTTCCTATGGCTACACCTTC,CASSQGLSYGYTF,.,TRBJ1-2,TRBV27,.
TGTGCCAGTAGGCGACGGACAGGGGGCCTTGACTATGGCTACACCTTC,CASRRRTGGLDYGYTF,TRBD1,TRBJ1-2,TRBV19,.
TGCGCCAGCAGCCAAGGGTTGACTAGCACAGATACGCAGTATTTT,CASSQGLTSTDTQYF,.,TRBJ2-3,TRBV4-1,.